These 25 T cell receptor beta chains came from one sample sequenced in a study of T cells in Graves' hyperthyroidism and ophthalmopathy. Template material for amplifying TCR beta CDR3 regions consisted of RNA transcripts. When the TCR CDR3 underwent first-round RT-PCR, the HTBI primer set was used. TCRdb used MiXCR to reprocess the multiplex PCR reads, holding one entry per CDR3 protein. The sample lists under 350,000 distinct CDR3 sequences, 25% to 30% occurring once. Sequencing used blood. The source of these receptors is a middle-aged man with Graves' hyperthyroidism that later progressed to Graves' ophthalmopathy.

This clonotype was counted ten times or more. The chain couples TRBV15 to TRBJ2-5, with D uncertain. V shed 0 bases and J shed 2 bases, with 10 bases lying between them. In germline, CDR1 is LNHNV, CDR2 YYDKDF (reference sequence). The CDR3 loop spans 15 amino acids. Here the CDR3 reads CATSRDHVPQETQYF. The CDR3 coding sequence is TGTGCCACCAGCAGAGATCATGTACCTCAAGAGACCCAGTACTTC.

In its sample, this clonotype was seen many times. The chain combines TRBV10-3 with TRBJ2-7, with 9 bases lining up with TRBD1. Unmatched junction bases numbered 5, after V lost 11 bases and J lost 0 bases. Germline assignment: CDR1 ENHRY and CDR2 SYGVKD. The CDR3 is 13 residues long. The CDR3 sequence: CAGRDRDSYEQYF. In nucleotides, the CDR3 is TGTGCCGGCCGGGACAGGGACTCCTACGAGCAGTACTTC.

There are many counts of this clonotype. The chain uses TRBV19 and TRBJ2-2; D gene uncertain. The CDR3 extends over 14 amino acids. Looked up from germline, CDR1 is LNHDA and CDR2 is SQIVND (reference sequence). V was pared by 5 bases and J by 2 bases, with 9 bases between. The CDR3 spells CASSVQRNTGELFF. The CDR3, as DNA: TGTGCCAGTAGTGTTCAGAGAAACACCGGGGAGCTGTTTTTT.

This clonotype occurred many times. V gene TRBV2 combines with J gene TRBJ1-5; 9 positions agree with TRBD1. The germline V gene encodes CDR1 SNHLY and CDR2 FYNNEI. This CDR3 is 13 amino acids long. After removal of 7 bases from V and 7 bases from J, the junction contained 5 bases not matched to a gene. CDR3 DNA: TGTGCCAGCAAGGGGGACAGGGAACAGCCCCAGCATTTT. Translating it yields CASKGDREQPQHF.

This clonotype has ten or more counts. The rearrangement joins TRBV5-1 to TRBJ2-7; 10 bases are shared with TRBD1. The CDR3 loop spans 14 amino acids. Germline trimming cut 4 bases from V and 4 bases from J; bases unmatched to any gene: 5. CDR1 is SGHRS and CDR2 is YFSETQ in the germline V gene. In DNA form, the CDR3 reads TGCGCCAGCAGCCTCCGGGACAGGGGATACGAGCAGTACTTC. Its translation: CASSLRDRGYEQYF.

This clonotype was found many times. V gene TRBV6-5 combines with J gene TRBJ1-5, with unresolved D. Trimming cost V 5 bases and J 5 bases, with 4 bases left between them. The CDR3 is 11 residues long. CDR1 is MNHEY, CDR2 SVGAGI, per germline. The CDR3 nucleotides read TGTGCCAGCAGTAGAGATCAGCCCCAGCATTTT. This encodes CASSRDQPQHF.

This clonotype was seen many times. This chain joins TRBV20-1 and TRBJ1-4; possibly TRBD1 for D (5 bases). CDR3 length: 14 amino acids. The V gene lost 0 bases and the J gene lost 7 bases, with 12 bases spanning the gap. Germline loops: CDR1 DFQATT, CDR2 SNEGSKA (reference sequence). CDR3 loop: CSARDGGGGEKLFF. The DNA for the CDR3 is TGCAGTGCTAGAGATGGGGGTGGCGGTGAAAAACTGTTTTTT.

This clonotype was seen ten or more times. The V and J genes are TRBV12-3 or TRBV12-4 and TRBJ2-7; 7 bases fit TRBD1. The CDR3 extends over 14 amino acids. The junction had 3 bases not matched to a gene; V was cut back by 2 bases and J by 2 bases. In DNA, the CDR3 is TGTGCCAGCAGTTTAACGGGACAGACCTACGAGCAGTACTTC. Amino acid sequence: CASSLTGQTYEQYF.

This clonotype was recorded at least ten times. The chain carries TRBV12-3 or TRBV12-4 and TRBJ1-2; 9 bases match TRBD1. V gave up 3 bases and J gave up 7 bases; unmatched junction bases: 9. This CDR3 comprises 15 residues. The DNA for the CDR3 is TGTGCCAGCAGTTTGTACCGGGACAGGGTGACTGGCTACACCTTC. Translation: CASSLYRDRVTGYTF.

This clonotype was counted ten times or more. The CDR3 DNA follows: TGTGCCAGCAGCCCCCATATCCCGGGGGACACTGAAGCTTTCTTT. Encoded protein: CASSPHIPGDTEAFF. V usage is TRBV9 and J usage is TRBJ1-1; perhaps TRBD1 as D (5 bases). This CDR3 contains 15 residues. Germline CDR1 is SGDLS and CDR2 is YYNGEE. Trimming removed 4 bases from V and 3 bases from J, with 16 bases in between.

The V call is TRBV6-5, the J call TRBJ1-3; D unclear. Between the trimmed V and J ends, which lost 0 bases and 7 bases, there was a span of 16 bases. The CDR3 has 16 amino acids. The germline CDR1 and CDR2 sequences are MNHEY and SVGAGI. CDR3 bases: TGTGCCAGCAGTTACTCGTTCCCAAACGCGCGGAACACCATATATTTT. Its translation is CASSYSFPNARNTIYF.

The V gene is TRBV6-2 or TRBV6-3, the J gene TRBJ2-2, with D tentatively TRBD1 (5 bases). The CDR3 has 19 amino acids. Trimming pared 6 bases from V and 0 bases from J, leaving 23 bases between. Per the germline V gene, CDR1 is MNHEY and CDR2 is SVGEGT. The DNA of the CDR3 is TGTGCCAGCAGCCCATTGGGCCCGACAGAATATGCGAACACCGGGGAGCTGTTTTTT. This gives the protein CASSPLGPTEYANTGELFF.

The gene calls are TRBV19 and TRBJ1-2, with D possibly TRBD1 on 6 matching bases. The CDR3 totals 13 residues. In germline, CDR1 is LNHDA, CDR2 SQIVND (reference sequence). The CDR3 region has the DNA TGTGCTACCCTAGGGCCAGGGGCCTATGGCTACACCTTC. This encodes CATLGPGAYGYTF.

In this sample, this clonotype turned up many times. The chain is built from TRBV28 and TRBJ2-7, with D tentatively TRBD1 (5 bases). CDR1 is MDHEN and CDR2 is SYDVKM in the germline V gene. Trimming cost V 6 bases and J 5 bases, with 14 bases left between them. This CDR3 is 13 amino acids long. This chain's CDR3 is CASRTSGLHEQYF. Written as DNA, the CDR3 is TGTGCCAGCAGAACCTCAGGGCTCCACGAGCAGTACTTC.

A few counts support this clonotype. The chain employs TRBV7-8 and TRBJ2-5; D assignment may be TRBD1 or TRBD2 (5 bases each). Germline values: CDR1 SGHVS, CDR2 FQNEAQ. The CDR3 has 16 amino acids. Trimming removed 2 bases from V and 5 bases from J, with 18 bases in between. The DNA for the CDR3 is TGTGCCAGCAGCTTACGAGGGGTTGGGACCGGGGAGACCCAGTACTTC. It is translated as CASSLRGVGTGETQYF.

This clonotype came up many times. The V call is TRBV3-1, the J call TRBJ1-1; TRBD1 is a possible D gene (5 bases). The ends were cut back, 3 bases at V and 4 bases at J, with 9 bases in the middle. The germline CDR1 and CDR2 sequences are LGHDT and YNNKEL (reference sequence). The CDR3 has 13 amino acids. The CDR3 reads CASSQVRGTEAFF. CDR3 sequence (DNA): TGTGCCAGCAGCCAGGTTAGGGGCACTGAAGCTTTCTTT.

This clonotype was observed at least ten times. V is TRBV5-4 and J is TRBJ1-1; TRBD1 might be the D (6 bases). V was clipped by 3 bases and J by 4 bases, with 16 bases between them. The CDR3 has 15 residues. Germline V CDR1 and CDR2: SGHNT, YYREEE (reference sequence). DNA for the CDR3: TGTGCCAGCAGCTCCCATCGGACAGACTCCACTGAAGCTTTCTTT. Amino acids: CASSSHRTDSTEAFF.

The chain recombines TRBV6-2 or TRBV6-3 with TRBJ2-2; D is uncertain. Germline V gene data show CDR1 as MNHEY and CDR2 as SVGEGT. The CDR3 has 14 amino acids. V gave up 6 bases and J gave up 1 base, with 9 bases separating them. In nucleotides, the CDR3 is TGTGCCAGCAGCTTAAAAGAGAACACCGGGGAGCTGTTTTTT. This sequence encodes CASSLKENTGELFF.

The V call is TRBV11-2, the J call TRBJ2-7, with TRBD1 identical over 7 bases. CDR1 and CDR2 from the germline V gene are SGHAT and FQNNGV. V lost 5 bases, J lost 2 bases, and 9 bases stayed unmatched. The CDR3 is 15 residues long. CDR3 amino acids: CASSAMGQPPYEQYF. The DNA for the CDR3 is TGTGCCAGCAGCGCGATGGGACAGCCCCCCTACGAGCAGTACTTC.

V is TRBV5-1 and J is TRBJ1-2; tentatively, D is TRBD1 (6 bases). The CDR3 is 15 amino acids. The V end was cut by 6 bases, the J end by 5 bases, with 20 bases between. Germline CDR1 SGHRS, CDR2 YFSETQ. The CDR3 region has the DNA TGCGCCAGCACCGAACTGACGGGGGGCTCATATGGCTACACCTTC. Translation gives CASTELTGGSYGYTF.

This clonotype has at least ten counts. This chain joins TRBV19 and TRBJ2-2; weak D call: TRBD2 (5 bases). The CDR3 contains 15 residues. Germline values: CDR1 LNHDA, CDR2 SQIVND (reference sequence). The ends were cut back, 10 bases at V and 3 bases at J, with 18 bases in the middle. The CDR3 spells CAIKGGSGDTGELFF. The CDR3 DNA reads TGTGCCATCAAGGGTGGGTCCGGGGACACCGGGGAGCTGTTTTTT.

This clonotype was observed many times. The rearrangement links TRBV11-2 to TRBJ1-1; D perhaps matches TRBD1 (5 bases). Trimming stripped 1 base from V and 1 base from J, with 10 bases between. The CDR3 contains 15 residues. CDR1 is SGHAT and CDR2 is FQNNGV in the germline V gene. For the CDR3, the DNA is TGTGCCAGCAGCTTAGGAGGGAGGGGGAACACTGAAGCTTTCTTT. It translates to CASSLGGRGNTEAFF.

This sequence joins TRBV27 and TRBJ2-7; 12 nucleotides agree with TRBD2. Germline CDR1 MNHEY, CDR2 SMNVEV (reference sequence). The CDR3 is made up of 20 amino acids. V trimming: 5 bases; J trimming: 2 bases; junction bases outside the gene matches: 19. CDR3 bases: TGTGCCAGCAGTCCTTTCCCTCTCAGACTAGCGGGAGTGGGTACCTACGAGCAGTACTTC. It yields the protein CASSPFPLRLAGVGTYEQYF.

The V call is TRBV4-1, the J call TRBJ1-5; D possibly corresponds to TRBD1 (6 bases). V lost 0 bases to trimming and J lost 2 bases, with 11 bases between them. Germline V CDR1 and CDR2: MGHRA, YSYEKL. The CDR3 covers 16 residues. The CDR3 nucleotides are TGCGCCAGCAGCCAAGATTCGCCAGGGGGCAATCAGCCCCAGCATTTT. The encoded protein is CASSQDSPGGNQPQHF.

This clonotype was detected only a few times. The chain has TRBV6-2 or TRBV6-3 and TRBJ1-1; D unclear. Trimming removed 4 bases from V and 4 bases from J, with 13 bases in between. The CDR3 sequence is 14 residues long. Germline assignment: CDR1 MNHEY and CDR2 SVGEGT. The CDR3 is CASSWSTSSTEAFF. CDR3 nucleotides: TGTGCCAGCAGTTGGTCCACCTCGAGCACTGAAGCTTTCTTT.